The 32 T cell receptor beta chains below all came from one sample that was sequenced in a study of blood T cells in healthy people across ages. A sample-barcoded 5' primer and a J-beta primer mix were used in a second PCR of about 7 to 11 cycles. TCRdb itself ran the 5' RACE reads through MiXCR, one entry per CDR3 protein. The table includes 710,000 or so distinct CDR3 sequences, about a fifth detected once. The sample consisted of blood. The receptors originated from a man aged 65 to 85 in good health.

This clonotype was picked up a small number of times. The chain is built from TRBV10-3 and TRBJ2-6; D uncertain. Deletions cut 6 bases from V and 3 bases from J, with 6 bases between. The CDR3 totals 13 residues. From germline, CDR1 is ENHRY and CDR2 SYGVKD. The CDR3 DNA reads TGTGCCATCAGCGTCAGTGGGGCCAACGTCCTGACTTTC. Translation: CAISVSGANVLTF.

The rearrangement links TRBV14 to TRBJ2-5; possible D gene TRBD2, 6 bases. The DNA end is a closer match to TRBJ2-1, so the J assignment may be wrong. Germline CDR1 is SGHDN and CDR2 is FVKESK. CDR3 length equals 14 residues. CDR3 nucleotides: TGTGCCAGCAGCCCCTCGGGCGGGATGAATGAGCAGTTCTTC. Protein product: CASSPSGGMNEQFF.

The chain recombines TRBV14 with TRBJ2-1; D remains unclear. Germline V gene lookup returns CDR1 SGHDN and CDR2 FVKESK. Trimming stripped 5 bases from V and 7 bases from J, with 12 bases between. This CDR3 spans 13 amino acids. The CDR3 region has the DNA TGTGCCAGCAGCTTAGTTACTCGGAATGAGCAGTTCTTC. It translates to CASSLVTRNEQFF.

V gene TRBV12-3 or TRBV12-4 combines with J gene TRBJ1-6, with 7 nucleotides matching TRBD1. This CDR3 is 15 amino acids long. The junction had 8 bases not matched to a gene; V was cut back by 5 bases and J by 7 bases. The CDR3 DNA follows: TGTGCCAGCAGTACTGGGACAGCTTGGAATTCACCCCTCCACTTT. This encodes CASSTGTAWNSPLHF.

This clonotype was found a few times. V is TRBV29-1 and J is TRBJ1-3; TRBD1 matches at 7 bases. The germline V gene encodes CDR1 SQVTM and CDR2 ANQGSEA. The junction had 2 bases not matched to a gene; V was cut back by 4 bases and J by 5 bases. The CDR3 length is 12 residues. CDR3 loop: CSVGQGRNTIYF. DNA for the CDR3: TGCAGCGTTGGACAGGGTAGAAACACCATATATTTT.

This rearrangement joins TRBV5-1 to TRBJ2-5, with D possibly TRBD2 on 5 matching bases. V gave up 1 base and J gave up 5 bases, with 9 bases separating them. The CDR3 runs to 13 residues. Germline CDR1 reads SGHRS; CDR2 reads YFSETQ. The chain's CDR3 is CASSLPGEETQYF. The CDR3 DNA reads TGCGCCAGCAGCTTGCCTGGGGAGGAGACCCAGTACTTC.

This clonotype has more than one count but fewer than ten. The rearrangement uses TRBV6-2 or TRBV6-3 and TRBJ1-1; weak D call: TRBD1 (5 bases). The CDR3 totals 15 residues. Trimming removed 4 bases from V and 3 bases from J, with 15 bases in between. CDR1 MNHEY and CDR2 SVGEGT come from the germline V gene. CDR3 nucleotide sequence: TGTGCCAGCAGTTGGACCGGGACGGGAGACACTGAAGCTTTCTTT. Encoded protein: CASSWTGTGDTEAFF.

The chain is built from TRBV12-3 or TRBV12-4 and TRBJ1-1; the D is unclear. Trimming took 3 bases from V and 3 from J, leaving 20 bases between them. The CDR3 contains 17 residues. CDR3 residues: CASSFGVSRRADTEAFF. The CDR3 bases are TGTGCCAGCAGTTTTGGTGTTTCTCGGAGGGCGGACACTGAAGCTTTCTTT.

This clonotype appeared a few times. This sequence joins TRBV29-1 and TRBJ1-2; D is ambiguous. The germline V and J ends were trimmed by 5 bases and 4 bases, with 14 bases remaining between them. Germline V gene data show CDR1 as SQVTM and CDR2 as ANQGSEA. The CDR3 is 13 amino acids. The CDR3 region has the DNA TGCAGCGTTTGGGCCGCGAACAGCTATGGCTACACCTTC. This gives the protein CSVWAANSYGYTF.

This clonotype turned up a few times. This sequence joins TRBV20-1 and TRBJ1-1; 7 bases map to TRBD1. Germline trimming cut 5 bases from V and 1 base from J; bases unmatched to any gene: 7. The germline V gene has CDR1 DFQATT and CDR2 SNEGSKA (reference sequence). The CDR3 is made up of 14 amino acids. Here the CDR3 reads CSAQRQGTNTEAFF. For the CDR3, the DNA is TGCAGTGCTCAACGACAGGGCACGAACACTGAAGCTTTCTTT.

This clonotype was recorded a few times. The rearrangement links TRBV29-1 to TRBJ1-4; tentative D call: TRBD1 (5 bases). V gave up 3 bases and J gave up 7 bases, with 18 bases separating them. CDR1 and CDR2 (germline): SQVTM, ANQGSEA. The CDR3 spans 15 residues. This CDR3 is CSVEPLEDTREKLFF. As DNA, the CDR3 is TGCAGCGTTGAGCCCCTGGAGGACACCCGTGAAAAACTGTTTTTT. Combining the CDR3 with reference TRBV29-1 and TRBJ1-4 gives the whole variable domain SAVISQKPSRDICQRGTSLTIQCQVDSQVTMMFWYRQQPGQSLTLIATANQGSEATYESGFVIDKFPISRPNLTFSTLTVSNMSPEDSSIYLCSVEPLEDTREKLFFGSGTQLSVL.

As regards this clonotype: This may come from a read error, since a much larger clone is one base off. The DNA is omitted, as the CDR3 cannot be located on it reliably, and the CDR3 follows TCRdb's listing. The chain has TRBV29-1 and TRBJ1-2; the table names TRBD1, a call not compared with the DNA. The CDR3 length is 12 residues, termini included. Per germline, CDR1 SQVTM and CDR2 ANQGSEA. The CDR3 spells CSVGQGNYGHTF.

The chain is built from TRBV5-1 and TRBJ2-5; weak D call: TRBD2 (5 bases). V lost 2 bases, J lost 5 bases, and 19 bases lay in between. In germline, CDR1 is SGHRS, CDR2 YFSETQ. The CDR3 contains 16 residues. CDR3 region: CASSFLALGPGETQYF. The CDR3, as DNA: TGCGCCAGCAGCTTCCTAGCCCTCGGTCCCGGGGAGACCCAGTACTTC.

The CDR3 loop reads CASSPETSGGSDTQYF. Here the CDR3 DNA reads TGTGCCAGCTCACCAGAAACTAGCGGTGGATCAGATACGCAGTATTTT. The V call is TRBV18, the J call TRBJ2-3; 8 nucleotides agree with TRBD2. The CDR3 length is 16 residues. After removal of 2 bases from V and 4 bases from J, the junction contained 8 bases not matched to a gene. Germline loops: CDR1 KGHSH, CDR2 LQKENI.

V usage is TRBV5-1 and J usage is TRBJ2-7; D is perhaps TRBD2 (6 bases). Germline CDR1 and CDR2: SGHRS and YFSETQ. Between the trimmed V and J ends, which lost 4 bases and 3 bases, there was a span of 14 bases. The CDR3 has 14 residues. Here the CDR3 reads CASSPDKGLYEQYF. In DNA form, the CDR3 reads TGCGCCAGCAGCCCGGACAAGGGACTCTACGAGCAGTACTTC.

With respect to this clonotype: This CDR3 fails to terminate in the conserved phenylalanine or tryptophan, so it likely reflects a read error. The V call is TRBV20-1, the J call TRBJ1-2; a weak D match, TRBD1 (6 bases). CDR1 DFQATT and CDR2 SNEGSKA come from the germline V gene (reference sequence). This CDR3 region has 13 residues. With 6 bases removed from V and 4 bases from J, the gap between germline ends came to 15 bases. CDR3 protein: CSAEQGRGYGYTL. CDR3 bases: TGCAGTGCCGAACAGGGTCGCGGCTATGGCTACACCCTC.

The V and J genes are TRBV9 and TRBJ2-3; D uncertain. The CDR3 is 14 amino acids. Germline CDR1 is SGDLS and CDR2 is YYNGEE. The V end lost 3 bases, the J end lost 0 bases, and 8 bases lay between the germline ends. CDR3 residues: CASSGTSSTDTQYF. The CDR3 DNA follows: TGTGCCAGCAGCGGCACCTCTAGCACAGATACGCAGTATTTT. Using reference TRBV9 and TRBJ2-3 for the parts outside the CDR3, the full variable domain is DSGVTQTPKHLITATGQRVTLRCSPRSGDLSVYWYQQSLDQGLQFLIQYYNGEERAKGNILERFSAQQFPDLHSELNLSSLELGDSALYFCASSGTSSTDTQYFGPGTRLTVL.

This rearrangement joins TRBV7-9 to TRBJ2-7, with D unresolved. The CDR3 has 15 residues. The germline gives CDR1 SEHNR, CDR2 FQNEAQ (reference sequence). Trimming pared 4 bases from V and 7 bases from J, leaving 20 bases between. The CDR3 nucleotides read TGTGCCAGCAGCTCCCCGGGCGGCCTCCCTAGGGAGCAGTACTTC. Protein: CASSSPGGLPREQYF.

The chain links TRBV12-3 or TRBV12-4 to TRBJ2-1; TRBD1 matches 7 bases. The CDR3 loop spans 14 amino acids. The trim removed 6 bases at V and 9 bases at J, leaving 11 bases unmatched. Here the CDR3 reads CASRSRDRDPEQFF. For the CDR3, the DNA is TGTGCCAGCAGGTCCCGAGACAGGGATCCTGAGCAGTTCTTC.

The CDR3 coding sequence is TGTGCCAGCAAGACTAGCGGGGGGTCAGATACGCAGTATTTT. Residues: CASKTSGGSDTQYF. The rearrangement links TRBV6-5 to TRBJ2-3; 13 bases are shared with TRBD2. The J segment lost 4 bases and the V segment lost 7 bases, leaving 2 bases of the junction unmatched. The CDR3 length is 14 residues. Per germline, CDR1 MNHEY and CDR2 SVGAGI.

This clonotype occurred a few times. This chain uses TRBV14 with TRBJ1-1; D unclear. V lost 4 bases, J lost 1 base, and 13 bases lay in between. Germline V gene data show CDR1 as SGHDN and CDR2 as FVKESK. This CDR3 has 15 residues. In DNA, the CDR3 is TGTGCCAGCAGCCTATTCATTAGCCCGAACACTGAAGCTTTCTTT. It is translated as CASSLFISPNTEAFF.

The genes are TRBV18 and TRBJ2-7; 10 positions agree with TRBD2. The ends lost 4 bases at V and 3 bases at J; junction bases unmatched: 9. This CDR3 has 16 residues. Germline V gives CDR1 KGHSH, CDR2 LQKENI. CDR3 sequence reads: CASSRGALAGNYEQYF. The CDR3, as DNA: TGTGCCAGCTCACGAGGCGCACTAGCGGGGAACTACGAGCAGTACTTC.

This clonotype has a count of ten or more. The chain joins TRBV12-3 or TRBV12-4 to TRBJ2-1; 8 bases align to TRBD1. The CDR3 has 15 amino acids. With V trimmed by 6 bases and J by 4 bases, 8 bases remained unmatched. The CDR3 DNA reads TGTGCCAGCAGGGCCGGGACAGGTGATTACAATGAGCAGTTCTTC. This encodes CASRAGTGDYNEQFF.

The gene calls are TRBV12-3 or TRBV12-4 and TRBJ1-4, with 10 positions matching TRBD1. The V gene end was trimmed by 5 bases and the J gene end by 11 bases; junction bases not matched to a gene: 11. The CDR3 sequence is 15 residues long. CDR3 nucleotide sequence: TGTGCCAGCAGTGGACCGGGACAGGGGCGAAAGAAACTGTTTTTT. Amino acids: CASSGPGQGRKKLFF.

This clonotype was counted between two and nine times. This chain connects TRBV11-1 to TRBJ2-5, with 14 positions matching TRBD2. From germline, CDR1 is SGHAT and CDR2 FQDESV (reference sequence). The CDR3 consists of 16 residues. Trimming at V came to 4 bases and at J to 5 bases, leaving 6 bases not matched to a gene. CDR3 amino acids: CASSSGLAGAGETQYF. CDR3 coding DNA: TGTGCCAGCAGCTCGGGACTAGCGGGAGCTGGGGAGACCCAGTACTTC.

This clonotype showed up many times. The chain recombines TRBV14 with TRBJ1-1; maybe TRBD1 (5 bases). Trimming removed 9 bases at V and 7 bases at J, with 12 bases between. The germline V gene has CDR1 SGHDN and CDR2 FVKESK. This CDR3 comprises 11 residues. DNA of the CDR3: TGTGCCAGTGGACACCACATTGAAGCTTTCTTT. This translates into CASGHHIEAFF. Full variable domain (missing parts from reference TRBV14 and TRBJ1-1): EAGVTQFPSHSVIEKGQTVTLRCDPISGHDNLYWYRRVMGKEIKFLLHFVKESKQDESGMPNNRFLAERTGGTYSTLKVQPAELEDSGVYFCASGHHIEAFFGQGTRLTVV.

The chain has TRBV12-3 or TRBV12-4 and TRBJ2-5, with 7 bases aligning to TRBD1. CDR3 length: 16 residues. V lost 5 bases, J lost 5 bases, and 14 bases stayed unmatched. CDR3 in DNA: TGTGCCAGCAGTCAGGGGACAGATGATAGGTTCGAGACCCAGTACTTC. Its protein product is CASSQGTDDRFETQYF.

This clonotype appeared a few times. V is TRBV5-1 and J is TRBJ2-7; D call uncertain. The germline V gene has CDR1 SGHRS and CDR2 YFSETQ. CDR3 length: 12 amino acids. V was shortened by 0 bases and J by 4 bases, with 5 bases between the two germline ends. The CDR3 DNA sequence: TGCGCCAGCAGCTTGGAGCCTTACGAGCAGTACTTC. It specifies CASSLEPYEQYF.

The table lists this clonotype with many counts. This chain links TRBV6-1 with TRBJ2-1; D not certain. CDR1 is MNHNS, CDR2 SASEGT, per germline. Trimming took 1 base from V and 3 from J, leaving 4 bases between them. CDR3 length equals 13 residues. In nucleotides, the CDR3 is TGTGCCAGCAGTGAAGGGCTCTACAATGAGCAGTTCTTC. Translating it yields CASSEGLYNEQFF.

V usage is TRBV5-6 and J usage is TRBJ1-4, with 10 bases that match TRBD1. CDR3 size: 16 residues. The V segment lost 3 bases and the J segment 4 bases; nucleotides outside the gene matches: 6. CDR1 and CDR2 from the germline V gene are SGHDT and YYEEEE. CDR3 nucleotides: TGTGCCAGCAGCTGGGGGACAGGGGTCGTTAATGAAAAACTGTTTTTT. This sequence encodes CASSWGTGVVNEKLFF.

This clonotype was found a few times. V and J are TRBV3-1 and TRBJ2-2; TRBD1 is a possible D gene (6 bases). CDR3 size: 13 residues. V was shortened by 8 bases and J by 5 bases, with 12 bases between the two germline ends. Germline V gene sequence: CDR1 LGHDT, CDR2 YNNKEL (reference sequence). The CDR3 sequence is CASRLQGTGELFF. In DNA form, the CDR3 reads TGTGCCAGCCGTCTTCAGGGGACCGGGGAGCTGTTTTTT.

This clonotype was seen more than once but under ten times. The chain has TRBV15 and TRBJ2-7, with 7 bases matching TRBD1. The CDR3 extends over 12 amino acids. J lost 9 bases, V lost 4 bases, and 6 bases had no gene match. Looked up from germline, CDR1 is LNHNV and CDR2 is YYDKDF (reference sequence). The CDR3 DNA is TGTGCCACCAGCAATAAACAGGGGACGCAGTACGTC. This translates into CATSNKQGTQYV.